Each of the 6 T cell receptor beta chains below was sequenced from the same sample in a study of OX40 agonist ivuxolimab in advanced cancers. Method: immunoSEQ multiplex PCR; TCRdb's copy keeps in-frame clones and lacks some. This table has around 150,000 clones, 85% to 95% appearing once. The sample here was CD4+ or CD8+ T cells sorted from blood, taken in a trial of the OX40 agonist ivuxolimab. These receptor sequences come from an adult with an advanced solid tumor such as melanoma, head and neck, liver or kidney cancer.

The V gene is TRBV4-1, the J gene TRBJ1-3; D not resolved. The V end lost 4 bases, the J end lost 0 bases, and 10 bases lay between the germline ends. The CDR3 has 15 amino acids. CDR1 is MGHRA and CDR2 is YSYEKL in the germline V gene. In DNA form, the CDR3 reads TGCGCCAGCAGCCCGCATGGGAGCTCTGGAAACACCATATATTTT. It codes for CASSPHGSSGNTIYF.

V is TRBV6-5 and J is TRBJ2-5, with 8 bases identical to TRBD2. In germline, CDR1 is MNHEY, CDR2 SVGAGI. The ends lost 1 base at V and 8 bases at J; junction bases unmatched: 9. CDR3 length equals 15 residues. The CDR3 loop reads CASSYYQAGVGTQYF. The CDR3 DNA reads TGTGCCAGCAGTTACTACCAAGCGGGGGTGGGAACCCAGTACTTC.

The V and J genes are TRBV11-2 and TRBJ1-3; weak D call: TRBD1 (6 bases). The CDR3 contains 15 residues. The ends were cut back, 5 bases at V and 0 bases at J, with 11 bases in the middle. Germline CDR1 and CDR2: SGHAT and FQNNGV. Here the CDR3 reads CASSPIRGSGNTIYF. The CDR3 coding sequence is TGTGCCAGCAGCCCGATCAGGGGCTCTGGAAACACCATATATTTT.

The CDR3 sequence: CASSRGQGYTF. The CDR3, as DNA: TGTGCCAGCAGCCGGGGGCAGGGCTACACCTTC. The chain employs TRBV6-5 and TRBJ1-2; D perhaps matches TRBD1 (6 bases). The CDR3 has 11 amino acids. Trimming left V 6 bases short and J 8 bases short, with 10 bases between. Per the germline V gene, CDR1 is MNHEY and CDR2 is SVGAGI.

This clone was observed a handful of times. The chain is built from TRBV28 and TRBJ1-5, with D possibly matching TRBD1 (5 bases). This CDR3 region has 15 residues. V lost 6 bases to trimming and J lost 0 bases, with 12 bases between them. Germline CDR1 reads MDHEN; CDR2 reads SYDVKM. The CDR3 is CASRRGLNSNQPQHF. The CDR3, as DNA: TGTGCCAGCAGAAGGGGACTTAATAGCAATCAGCCCCAGCATTTT.

The count of this clone is one. The same CDR3 also results from other DNA sequences found in this sample. The gene calls are TRBV18 and TRBJ2-7; possibly TRBD2 for D (6 bases). In germline, CDR1 is KGHSH, CDR2 LQKENI. V dropped 1 base and J dropped 3 bases, with 10 bases sitting between them. There are 14 residues in the CDR3. Here the CDR3 DNA reads TGTGCCAGCTCACCACGGCGGGACCGCTACGAGCAGTACTTC. It is translated as CASSPRRDRYEQYF.